This T cell receptor (beta chain) was observed in a study of shared clonotypes between healthy human individuals. Some clones are missing from TCRdb's copy, which holds only in-frame ones; the method was immunoSEQ multiplex PCR. This table holds over a million clones, over 95% found once. The CDR3 totals 14 residues. CDR1 MDHEN and CDR2 SYDVKM come from the germline V gene. The V gene end was trimmed by 6 bases and the J gene end by 1 base; junction bases not matched to a gene: 5. This clone has just one count. The genes are TRBV28 and TRBJ1-2; 7 bases match TRBD1. The sequencing input was naive CD4+ T cells sorted from blood. Subset given: CD45RA+ positively selected. The sequence was obtained from a young man in good health. The CDR3 loop is CASSRTGINYGYTF. Here the CDR3 DNA reads TGTGCCAGCAGCCGGACAGGAATTAACTATGGCTACACCTTC.